Following are 13 T cell receptor beta chains from one sample sequenced in a study of blood T cells in healthy people across ages. The use of a sample-barcoded 5' primer and a J-beta primer mix characterized a second PCR of about 7 to 12 cycles. MiXCR, applied by TCRdb to the 5' RACE reads, yields one record per CDR3 protein. The profile shows around 1,000,000 distinct CDR3 sequences, around two fifths of them singletons. The specimen sequenced was blood. These receptors all come from a man aged 18 to 29 in good health.

This clonotype has more than one count but fewer than ten. The chain is built from TRBV20-1 and TRBJ2-3; 7 nucleotides agree with TRBD1. Germline V gene sequence: CDR1 DFQATT, CDR2 SNEGSKA (reference sequence). V shed 6 bases, J shed 3 bases, and the junction held 6 bases outside the gene matches. This CDR3 contains 13 residues. Here the CDR3 reads CSADRVGTDTQYF. The DNA for the CDR3 is TGCAGTGCCGACAGGGTTGGGACAGATACGCAGTATTTT.

This clonotype has just a few counts. DNA for the CDR3: TGTGCCAGCAGTGGAGGGGACAGGGGCACTTGGGATACGCAGTATTTT. Its protein is CASSGGDRGTWDTQYF. V usage is TRBV25-1 and J usage is TRBJ2-3; 10 nucleotides line up with TRBD1. From germline, CDR1 is MGHDK and CDR2 SYGVNS. V gave up 4 bases and J gave up 6 bases; unmatched junction bases: 10. The CDR3 covers 16 residues.

There are a few counts of this clonotype. The V gene is TRBV12-3 or TRBV12-4, the J gene TRBJ2-3, with 10 bases that match TRBD2. The trim removed 4 bases at V and 4 bases at J, leaving 8 bases unmatched. The CDR3 runs to 16 residues. The CDR3 nucleotides are TGTGCCAGCAGTTCCTTACTAGCGGGGTTGGCAGATACGCAGTATTTT. This sequence encodes CASSSLLAGLADTQYF.

J is TRBJ1-2 and V is TRBV19; TRBD1 matches at 8 bases. V lost 5 bases to trimming and J lost 4 bases; unmatched junction nucleotides: 6. CDR3 size: 14 residues. CDR1 and CDR2 (germline): LNHDA, SQIVND (reference sequence). The CDR3 DNA is TGTGCCAGTAGTGAGGACAGGGCCACCTATGGCTACACCTTC. It specifies CASSEDRATYGYTF.

V usage is TRBV5-1 and J usage is TRBJ2-2, with D possibly being TRBD1 (5 bases). The germline V gene has CDR1 SGHRS and CDR2 YFSETQ. V dropped 2 bases and J dropped 5 bases, with 10 bases sitting between them. The CDR3 has 14 residues. The CDR3: CASSLSSGTGELFF. The DNA of the CDR3 is TGCGCCAGCAGCTTATCCTCAGGGACCGGGGAGCTGTTTTTT.

V usage is TRBV6-5 and J usage is TRBJ1-1, with 9 bases lining up with TRBD1. The junction had 12 bases not matched to a gene; V was cut back by 4 bases and J by 3 bases. CDR1 and CDR2 (germline): MNHEY, SVGAGI. The CDR3 runs to 17 residues. This chain's CDR3 is CASSFRTGAGVDTEAFF. The CDR3 bases are TGTGCCAGCAGTTTCCGGACAGGGGCTGGGGTGGACACTGAAGCTTTCTTT.

A few counts support this clonotype. V and J are TRBV5-1 and TRBJ2-5; no firm D call. The V gene's germline CDR1 is SGHRS and CDR2 YFSETQ. The CDR3 length is 14 residues. Trimming took off 0 bases at V and 1 base at J, with 7 bases between the two ends. CDR3 sequence (DNA): TGCGCCAGCAGCTTGGATGGGCCCCAAGAGACCCAGTACTTC. It is translated as CASSLDGPQETQYF.

J is TRBJ1-3 and V is TRBV7-2, with a weak D call TRBD1 (5 bases). Germline V CDR1 and CDR2: SGHTA, FQGNSA. The CDR3 extends over 16 amino acids. V lost 1 base and J 0 bases, leaving 10 bases between the germline ends. CDR3 sequence: CASSLEATASGNTIYF. In DNA, the CDR3 is TGTGCCAGCAGCTTAGAAGCGACAGCCTCTGGAAACACCATATATTTT. Together with reference TRBV7-2 and TRBJ1-3, the CDR3 gives the full variable domain: GAGVSQSPSNKVTEKGKDVELRCDPISGHTALYWYRQSLGQGLEFLIYFQGNSAPDKSGLPSDRFSAERTGGSVSTLTIQRTQQEDSAVYLCASSLEATASGNTIYFGEGSWLTVV.

The chain links TRBV4-3 to TRBJ2-1, with a weak D call TRBD1 (6 bases). V lost 4 bases and J 10 bases, leaving 23 bases between the germline ends. The CDR3 is 16 amino acids. Germline CDR1 reads LGHNA; CDR2 reads YSLEER. CDR3 DNA: TGCGCCAGCAGCCCACTTGGCTCTAAAGGGGGATACGAGCAGTTCTTC. This codes for CASSPLGSKGGYEQFF.

The chain employs TRBV5-5 and TRBJ2-5; D remains unclear. This CDR3 has 15 amino acids. Deletions cut 0 bases from V and 2 bases from J, with 11 bases between. Germline CDR1 is SGHKS and CDR2 is YYEKEE (reference sequence). The CDR3 spells CASSLEGWQQETQYF. For the CDR3, the DNA is TGTGCCAGCAGCTTGGAAGGCTGGCAGCAAGAGACCCAGTACTTC.

The chain employs TRBV29-1 and TRBJ1-1; D unclear. V was cut by 3 bases and J by 2 bases, with 13 bases left in between. CDR1 SQVTM and CDR2 ANQGSEA come from the germline V gene. There are 14 residues in the CDR3. In nucleotides, the CDR3 is TGCAGCGTTGAGAGGGATTTCCAAAACACTGAAGCTTTCTTT. Translating gives CSVERDFQNTEAFF.

The rearrangement joins TRBV5-6 to TRBJ2-3; 9 bases fit TRBD2. Looked up from germline, CDR1 is SGHDT and CDR2 is YYEEEE. This CDR3 has 18 amino acids. V shed 1 base and J 3 bases; nucleotides not matched to a gene: 12. CDR3 residues: CASSLTKSGLAGTDTQYF. CDR3 DNA: TGTGCCAGCAGCTTGACCAAATCGGGACTAGCAGGGACAGATACGCAGTATTTT. The full variable domain, in which reference TRBV5-6 and TRBJ2-3 provide the parts outside the CDR3, is DAGVTQSPTHLIKTRGQQVTLRCSPKSGHDTVSWYQQALGQGPQFIFQYYEEEERQRGNFPDRFSGHQFPNYSSELNVNALLLGDSALYLCASSLTKSGLAGTDTQYFGPGTRLTVL.

The chain links TRBV20-1 to TRBJ2-5; 8 bases fit TRBD2. Germline CDR1 DFQATT, CDR2 SNEGSKA (reference sequence). Trimming removed 6 bases from V and 11 bases from J; junction bases left unmatched: 11. CDR3 length equals 12 residues. In DNA form, the CDR3 reads TGCAGTGCGCGGGATGGGACTAGTAAGCAGTACTTC. Translated, it gives CSARDGTSKQYF.